The rows below give T cell receptor beta chains drawn from one sample of a study of OX40 agonist ivuxolimab in advanced cancers. Sequencing used immunoSEQ multiplex PCR; TCRdb keeps in-frame clones, though not all of them. The sample lists 30,000 to 40,000 clones, about 89% occurring once. Sequencing used CD4+ or CD8+ T cells sorted from blood, obtained in a trial of the OX40 agonist ivuxolimab. Receptors originate from an adult with an advanced solid tumor such as melanoma, head and neck, liver or kidney cancer. Both conserved end residues are part of each CDR3. D genes are given only for firm matches.

d_call j_call v_call cdr3_aa cdr3_nt
NA TRBJ1-1 TRBV6-4 CASRSFDLINTEAFF TGTGCCAGCCGGAGTTTCGACCTCATTAACACTGAAGCTTTCTTT
NA TRBJ2-5 TRBV27 CASSLNRGEGYQETQYF TGTGCCAGCAGTCTGAACCGCGGGGAAGGGTACCAAGAGACCCAGTACTTC
TRBD2 TRBJ2-3 TRBV28 CASSLAGLYTDTQYF TGTGCCAGCAGTTTAGCGGGACTATACACAGATACGCAGTATTTT
TRBD1 TRBJ2-7 TRBV14 CASSQDPGQGAFEQYF TGTGCCAGCAGCCAGGACCCGGGACAGGGGGCATTCGAGCAGTACTTC
NA TRBJ2-6 TRBV5-1 CASNNPGQLSGANVLTF TGCGCCAGCAATAACCCAGGACAGCTCTCTGGGGCCAACGTCCTGACTTTC
TRBD1 TRBJ2-3 TRBV7-9 CASSILKRAGGADTQYF TGTGCCAGCAGCATATTGAAAAGGGCAGGGGGCGCAGATACGCAGTATTTT
NA TRBJ2-7 TRBV29-1 CSVEYWGAGEQYF TGCAGCGTTGAATATTGGGGGGCGGGTGAGCAGTACTTC
TRBD1 TRBJ2-7 TRBV5-1 CASSPHPGQGSYEQYF TGCGCCAGCAGCCCCCATCCGGGACAGGGCTCCTACGAGCAGTACTTC
NA TRBJ2-1 TRBV7-9 CASSLTPAEQFF TGTGCCAGCAGCTTGACCCCTGCTGAGCAGTTCTTC
NA TRBJ2-5 TRBV5-1 CASSLGQGRAFETQYF TGCGCCAGCAGCTTGGGGCAGGGACGAGCGTTTGAGACCCAGTACTTC
TRBD1 TRBJ2-3 TRBV5-8 CASPTGPRTDTQYF TGTGCCAGTCCGACAGGGCCCCGCACAGATACGCAGTATTTT
NA TRBJ2-2 TRBV28 CASSSGTANTGELFF TGTGCCAGCAGTTCCGGGACGGCGAACACCGGGGAGCTGTTTTTT
TRBD2 TRBJ2-3 TRBV2 CASSESGRAVDTQYF TGTGCCAGCAGTGAGAGCGGGAGGGCCGTAGATACGCAGTATTTT
NA TRBJ1-1 TRBV19 CASSITGGNTEAFF TGTGCCAGTAGTATTACGGGTGGGAACACTGAAGCTTTCTTT
NA TRBJ1-4 TRBV2 CASSERGGTNEKLFF TGTGCCAGCAGTGAGAGAGGGGGAACTAATGAAAAACTGTTTTTT
TRBD2 TRBJ2-7 TRBV23-1 CASSQSSLRLAGVGQYF TGCGCCAGCAGTCAATCATCCCTAAGGCTAGCGGGCGTGGGGCAGTACTTC
NA TRBJ2-1 TRBV7-6 CASSSPGERESIEQFF TGTGCCAGCAGCTCCCCAGGGGAGCGGGAATCGATCGAGCAGTTCTTC
NA TRBJ2-5 TRBV18 CASSRYGAPQETQYF TGTGCCAGCTCGCGTTACGGGGCCCCCCAAGAGACCCAGTACTTC
NA TRBJ2-6 TRBV10-1 CASSETRPNSGANVLTF TGCGCCAGCAGTGAAACCAGGCCAAACTCTGGGGCCAACGTCCTGACTTTC